This paragraph reports one TCR beta chain. The antigen is not known. Researchers ran the PCR with 60 Vbeta and 13 Jbeta primers. Sequencing was performed with immunoSEQ multiplex PCR; in TCRdb, only in-frame clones are kept and a portion is missing. Of 130,000 to 150,000 clones in the sample, over 60% are singletons; the top ten hold around 3%. The CDR3 contains 13 residues. Germline V gene lookup returns CDR1 SNHLY and CDR2 FYNNEI. V shed 6 bases and J shed 2 bases, with 10 bases lying between them. The entry originates in a study of cytomegalovirus exposure and HLA in healthy donors. Overall study findings and caveats: Reportedly, fewer N-insertions than the roughly 700-donor mean appeared in an Asian-associated ancestry cluster in a later analysis.

Sequencing input: PBMCs. The chain joins TRBV2 to TRBJ1-1; perhaps TRBD1 as D (5 bases). The sequence was obtained from a middle-aged man in good health and CMV-seropositive. CDR3 DNA sequence: TGTGCCAGCAGCTTAGACAGTAACACTGAAGCTTTCTTT. Its translation is CASSLDSNTEAFF.